Listed here are 20 T cell receptor beta chains from one sample, sequenced in a study of regulatory T cells in long-lasting Graves disease. For TCR beta, libraries came from iRepertoire HTBI primers and Arm-PCR of CDR3 regions. TCRdb used MiXCR to reprocess the multiplex PCR reads, holding one entry per CDR3 protein. Counted here are 530,000 or so distinct CDR3 sequences, about 14% occurring once; the ten biggest clones make up roughly 10%. The time point here: newly diagnosed GD, antithyroid drugs for less than 3 months. Scientists built the TCR library using RNA that was extracted from PBMCs. The same data also contributed to another study, on T cells in Graves' hyperthyroidism and ophthalmopathy.

The sequenced sample was peripheral blood mononuclear cells (PBMCs), obtained at new diagnosis, from a patient treated with antithyroid drugs. These TCRs come from a man younger than 45 with Graves disease.

To note about this clonotype: This sequence may be a read error, since a much larger clone differs from it by one base. The chain recombines TRBV2 with TRBJ2-3; TRBD1 might be the D (6 bases). The DNA end favors TRBJ2-1, so the J call may be wrong. The germline gives CDR1 SNHLY, CDR2 FYNNEI. The CDR3 has 13 residues. The CDR3 region is CASSGQAANGQFF. The CDR3, as DNA: TGTGCCAGCAGTGGACAGGCGGCCAATGGGCAGTTCTTC.

This clonotype was seen ten or more times. The J gene is TRBJ1-2, the V gene TRBV13; the D is unclear. Trimming shortened V by 5 bases and J by 9 bases, and 13 bases separated the two germline ends. Germline loops: CDR1 PRHDT, CDR2 FYEKMQ (reference sequence). The CDR3 is 12 residues long. This CDR3 reads CASSRGRARYTF. The CDR3 coding sequence is TGTGCCAGCAGCCGTGGGAGGGCTCGCTACACCTTC.

The chain couples TRBV28 to TRBJ2-5, with 12 bases aligning to TRBD2. Trimming took 5 bases from V and 8 from J; bases not matched to a gene: 9. Germline V gene lookup returns CDR1 MDHEN and CDR2 SYDVKM. This CDR3 is 15 amino acids long. The CDR3 nucleotides are TGTGCCAGCAGTATACTAGCGGGAGGCCAGGTAACCCAGTACTTC. Translating gives CASSILAGGQVTQYF.

V and J are TRBV20-1 and TRBJ2-1; D call uncertain. This CDR3 spans 12 amino acids. The germline CDR1 and CDR2 sequences are DFQATT and SNEGSKA (reference sequence). V was pared by 7 bases and J by 9 bases, with 16 bases between. The CDR3: CSGTSRPGEQFF. The DNA of the CDR3 is TGCAGTGGGACCTCACGGCCGGGTGAGCAGTTCTTC.

The sample holds many counts of this clonotype. The V and J genes are TRBV12-3 or TRBV12-4 and TRBJ2-1; tentative D call: TRBD2 (6 bases). The CDR3 is made up of 13 amino acids. Trimming took off 5 bases at V and 10 bases at J, with 15 bases between the two ends. The CDR3 spells CASSPGTGSEQFF. The CDR3 nucleotides are TGTGCCAGCAGTCCGGGGACTGGATCGGAGCAGTTCTTC.

In its sample, this clonotype was seen a few times. The chain recombines TRBV5-5 with TRBJ1-1; weak D call: TRBD1 (5 bases). Germline CDR1 SGHKS, CDR2 YYEKEE (reference sequence). The CDR3 totals 15 residues. Deletions cut 0 bases from V and 4 bases from J, with 13 bases between. The CDR3 bases are TGTGCCAGCAGCTTGGAGGGGAACCCGGGCACTGAAGCTTTCTTT. It codes for CASSLEGNPGTEAFF.

This clonotype has a count of ten or more. The rearrangement joins TRBV6-5 to TRBJ1-2; D not certain. The CDR3 has 16 amino acids. CDR1 is MNHEY and CDR2 is SVGAGI in the germline V gene. V lost 2 bases and J 4 bases, leaving 17 bases between the germline ends. The CDR3 protein is CASSYIGVSDFYGYTF. In DNA form, the CDR3 reads TGTGCCAGCAGTTACATAGGCGTCAGCGATTTCTATGGCTACACCTTC.

This clonotype was observed at least ten times. The chain has TRBV28 and TRBJ2-7; D unclear. CDR1 is MDHEN, CDR2 SYDVKM, per germline. The length of the CDR3 is 14 residues. V lost 5 bases and J lost 2, with 13 bases in between. The CDR3 DNA is TGTGCCAGCAGTCCACAAGGGCACACCTACGAGCAGTACTTC. This sequence encodes CASSPQGHTYEQYF.

This clonotype was found many times. The chain links TRBV10-3 to TRBJ2-2, with a weak D call TRBD2 (6 bases). CDR3 size: 15 residues. Trimming cost V 6 bases and J 2 bases, with 13 bases left between them. The germline CDR1 and CDR2 sequences are ENHRY and SYGVKD. The DNA of the CDR3 is TGTGCCATCAGCCACCGGGACTTCAACACCGGGGAGCTGTTTTTT. It is translated as CAISHRDFNTGELFF.

This clonotype was seen repeatedly, ten times or more. The chain combines TRBV12-3 or TRBV12-4 with TRBJ2-1; TRBD2 matches at 14 bases. Trimming removed 7 bases from V and 0 bases from J; junction bases left unmatched: 8. CDR3 length equals 18 residues. The CDR3 DNA reads as TGTGCCAGCACCATGGGACTAGCGGGAGAGAGCTCCTACAATGAGCAGTTCTTC. Its translation is CASTMGLAGESSYNEQFF.

This clonotype was counted only a few times. Compared with germline, one end of the junction differs, possibly owing to a read error. The rearrangement links TRBV7-2 to TRBJ2-1; 7 bases fit TRBD2. CDR1 and CDR2 from the germline V gene are SGHTA and FQGNSA. This CDR3 spans 14 amino acids. In DNA form, the CDR3 reads TGTGCCGGGGCCCAGGCTAGCGGACGTAATGAGCAGTCCTTC. Protein sequence: CAGAQASGRNEQSF. The entire variable domain, with the rest obtained from reference TRBV7-2 and TRBJ2-1, is as follows: GAGVSQSPSNKVTEKGKDVELRCDPISGHTALYWYRQSLGQGLEFLIYFQGNSAPDKSGLPSDRFSAERTGGSVSTLTIQRTQQEDSAVYLCAGAQASGRNEQSFGPGTRLTVL.

Many counts were recorded for this clonotype. The chain carries TRBV7-8 and TRBJ2-5; 7 nucleotides line up with TRBD2. Looked up from germline, CDR1 is SGHVS and CDR2 is FQNEAQ. This CDR3 is built from 14 residues. The V and J ends lost 6 bases and 1 base, in that order; junction bases with no gene match: 5. The CDR3 DNA follows: TGTGCCAGCAGAAGCGGGAACCCCCAAGAGACCCAGTACTTC. It codes for CASRSGNPQETQYF.

The gene calls are TRBV2 and TRBJ2-5; TRBD2 might be the D (6 bases). CDR3 length: 14 residues. Trimming removed 3 bases at V and 1 base at J, with 9 bases between. In germline, CDR1 is SNHLY, CDR2 FYNNEI. The chain's CDR3 is CASSDGGTQETQYF. DNA of the CDR3: TGTGCCAGCAGTGATGGGGGGACCCAAGAGACCCAGTACTTC.

This clonotype appeared many times. The chain links TRBV20-1 to TRBJ1-1; possible D gene TRBD1, 5 bases. The CDR3 length is 14 residues. In germline, CDR1 is DFQATT, CDR2 SNEGSKA (reference sequence). Trimming left V 4 bases short and J 0 bases short, with 12 bases between. The CDR3 region has the DNA TGCAGTGCTATTTTAGGGGCGGTGAACACTGAAGCTTTCTTT. It specifies CSAILGAVNTEAFF.

The sample holds a few counts of this clonotype. The chain combines TRBV18 with TRBJ2-3, with D possibly TRBD1 on 6 matching bases. Germline V lookup: CDR1 KGHSH, CDR2 LQKENI. V lost 3 bases and J lost 6, with 13 bases in between. The CDR3 totals 14 residues. CDR3 DNA: TGTGCCAGCTCACCTTTACAGGGATCGGATACGCAGTATTTT. Amino acid sequence: CASSPLQGSDTQYF.

This clonotype was counted ten times or more. The chain combines TRBV5-1 with TRBJ2-7; D is possibly TRBD1 (6 bases). The CDR3 is 12 amino acids. Germline CDR1 and CDR2: SGHRS and YFSETQ. V was shortened by 4 bases and J by 6 bases, with 11 bases between the two germline ends. The CDR3 DNA is TGCGCCAGCAGCGTTGACAGGAGCGAGCAGTACTTC. Translation gives CASSVDRSEQYF.

This clonotype was detected many times. V and J are TRBV5-6 and TRBJ2-2; no firm D call. The germline gives CDR1 SGHDT, CDR2 YYEEEE. The V and J ends lost 0 bases and 1 base respectively, with 7 bases between them. The CDR3 length is 15 residues. CDR3 protein: CASSLGGENTGELFF. The CDR3 DNA follows: TGTGCCAGCAGCTTGGGTGGGGAGAACACCGGGGAGCTGTTTTTT.

In its sample, this clonotype was seen many times. The rearrangement links TRBV29-1 to TRBJ1-1, with 12 bases aligning to TRBD1. The length of the CDR3 is 16 residues. V was clipped by 7 bases and J by 3 bases; unmatched bases: 12. In germline, CDR1 is SQVTM, CDR2 ANQGSEA. CDR3 in DNA: TGCAGCGGGGGTGGGACAGGGGGCTCTTTGGACACTGAAGCTTTCTTT. This codes for CSGGGTGGSLDTEAFF. The full variable domain, its missing parts supplied by reference TRBV29-1 and TRBJ1-1, is SAVISQKPSRDICQRGTSLTIQCQVDSQVTMMFWYRQQPGQSLTLIATANQGSEATYESGFVIDKFPISRPNLTFSTLTVSNMSPEDSSIYLCSGGGTGGSLDTEAFFGQGTRLTVV.

This clonotype was detected ten times or more. The chain is built from TRBV2 and TRBJ2-2; maybe TRBD2 (5 bases). The CDR3 is 16 residues long. Germline V gives CDR1 SNHLY, CDR2 FYNNEI. V lost 6 bases, J lost 1 base, and 15 bases lay in between. CDR3: CASRGSGRKNTGELFF. CDR3 sequence (DNA): TGTGCCAGCAGGGGGAGTGGACGTAAGAACACCGGGGAGCTGTTTTTT.

This clonotype was seen repeatedly, ten times or more. The chain has TRBV5-1 and TRBJ2-1, with D hard to call. This CDR3 has 14 amino acids. V was trimmed by 0 bases and J by 6 bases, leaving 10 bases between them. Germline CDR1 and CDR2: SGHRS and YFSETQ. The CDR3 DNA reads as TGCGCCAGCAGCTTGGATGGTGAGCTCAATGAGCAGTTCTTC. Its protein is CASSLDGELNEQFF.